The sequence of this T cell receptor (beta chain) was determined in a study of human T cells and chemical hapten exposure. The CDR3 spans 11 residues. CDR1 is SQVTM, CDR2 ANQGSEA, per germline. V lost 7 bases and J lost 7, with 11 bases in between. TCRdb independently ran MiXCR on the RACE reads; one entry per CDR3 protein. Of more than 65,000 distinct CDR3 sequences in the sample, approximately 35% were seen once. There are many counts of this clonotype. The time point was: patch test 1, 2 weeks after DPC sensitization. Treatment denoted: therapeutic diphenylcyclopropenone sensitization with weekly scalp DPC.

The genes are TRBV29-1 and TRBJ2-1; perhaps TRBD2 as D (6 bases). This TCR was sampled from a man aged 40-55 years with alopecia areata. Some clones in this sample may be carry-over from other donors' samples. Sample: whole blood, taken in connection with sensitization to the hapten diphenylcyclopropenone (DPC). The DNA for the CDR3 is TGCAGCGGCGGGGCCTGGAATGAGCAGTTCTTC. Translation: CSGGAWNEQFF.